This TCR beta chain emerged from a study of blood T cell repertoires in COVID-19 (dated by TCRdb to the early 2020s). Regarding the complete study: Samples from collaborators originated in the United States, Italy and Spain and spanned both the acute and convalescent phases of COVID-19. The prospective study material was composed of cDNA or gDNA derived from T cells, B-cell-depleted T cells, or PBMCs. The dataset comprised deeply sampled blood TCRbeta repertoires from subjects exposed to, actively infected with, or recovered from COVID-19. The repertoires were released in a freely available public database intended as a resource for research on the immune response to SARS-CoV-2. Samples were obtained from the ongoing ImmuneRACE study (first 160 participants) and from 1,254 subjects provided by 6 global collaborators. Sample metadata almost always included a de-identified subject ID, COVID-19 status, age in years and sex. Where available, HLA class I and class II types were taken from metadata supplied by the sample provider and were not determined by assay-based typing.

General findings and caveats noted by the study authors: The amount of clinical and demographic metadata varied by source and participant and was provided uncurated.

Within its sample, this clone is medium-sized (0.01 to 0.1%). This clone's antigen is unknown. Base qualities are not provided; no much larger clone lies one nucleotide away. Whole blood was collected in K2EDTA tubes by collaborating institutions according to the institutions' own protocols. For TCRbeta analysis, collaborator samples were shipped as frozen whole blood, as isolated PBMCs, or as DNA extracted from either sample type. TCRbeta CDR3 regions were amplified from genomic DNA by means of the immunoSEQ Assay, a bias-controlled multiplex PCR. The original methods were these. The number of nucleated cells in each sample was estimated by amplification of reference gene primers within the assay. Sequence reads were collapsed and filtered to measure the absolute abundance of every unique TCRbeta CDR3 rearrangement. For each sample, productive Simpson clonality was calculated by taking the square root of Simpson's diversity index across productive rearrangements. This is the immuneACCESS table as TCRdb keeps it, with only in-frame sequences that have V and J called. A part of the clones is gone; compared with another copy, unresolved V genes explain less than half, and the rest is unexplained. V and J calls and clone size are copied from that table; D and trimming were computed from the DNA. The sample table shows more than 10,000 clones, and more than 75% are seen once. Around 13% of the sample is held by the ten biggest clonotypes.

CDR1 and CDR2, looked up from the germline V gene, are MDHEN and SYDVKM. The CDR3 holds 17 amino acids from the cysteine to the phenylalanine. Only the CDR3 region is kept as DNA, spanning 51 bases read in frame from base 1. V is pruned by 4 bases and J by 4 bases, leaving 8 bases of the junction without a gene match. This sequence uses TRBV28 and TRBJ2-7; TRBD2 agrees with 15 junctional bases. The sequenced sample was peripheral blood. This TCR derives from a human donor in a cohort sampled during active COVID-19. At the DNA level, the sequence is TGTGCCAGCAGTTCACGGACTAGCGGGGGGGCCAGGTACGAGCAGTACTTC. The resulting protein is CASSSRTSGGARYEQYF. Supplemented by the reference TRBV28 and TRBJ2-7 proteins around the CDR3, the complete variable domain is DVKVTQSSRYLVKRTGEKVFLECVQDMDHENMFWYRQDPGLGLRLIYFSYDVKMKEKGDIPEGYSVSREKKERFSLILESASTNQTSMYLCASSSRTSGGARYEQYFGPGTRLTVT.